This paragraph reports one T cell receptor (beta chain). The sample is drawn from a study of OX40 agonist ivuxolimab in advanced cancers. The CDR3 length is 13 residues. CDR1 is SGHVS and CDR2 is FNYEAQ in the germline V gene. Trimming removed 1 base at V and 8 bases at J, with 11 bases between. The data were produced by immunoSEQ multiplex PCR, yet TCRdb's version contains in-frame clones alone and is incomplete. The table has over 40,000 clones, around 85% seen once. The TCR sequence derives from an adult with an advanced solid tumor such as melanoma, head and neck, liver or kidney cancer. The specimen comprised CD4+ or CD8+ T cells sorted from blood, sampled in a trial of the OX40 agonist ivuxolimab. J is TRBJ1-2 and V is TRBV7-6, with D maybe TRBD1 (5 bases). The CDR3 sequence is CASSLGGQLGYTF. The CDR3 bases are TGTGCCAGCAGCTTAGGTGGACAACTGGGCTACACCTTC.